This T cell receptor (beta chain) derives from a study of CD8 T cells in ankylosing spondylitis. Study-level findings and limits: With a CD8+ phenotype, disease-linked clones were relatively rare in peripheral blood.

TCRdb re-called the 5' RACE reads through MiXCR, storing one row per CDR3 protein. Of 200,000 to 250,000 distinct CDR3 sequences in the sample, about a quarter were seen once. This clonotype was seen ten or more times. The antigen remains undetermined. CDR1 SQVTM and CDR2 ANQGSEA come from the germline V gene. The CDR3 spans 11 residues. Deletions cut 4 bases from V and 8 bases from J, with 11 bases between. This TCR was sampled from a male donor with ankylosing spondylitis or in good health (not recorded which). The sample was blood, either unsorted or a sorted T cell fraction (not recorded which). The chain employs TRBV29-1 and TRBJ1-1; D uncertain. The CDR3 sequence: CSVVPTEEAFF. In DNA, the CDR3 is TGCAGCGTTGTCCCGACGGAAGAAGCTTTCTTT.